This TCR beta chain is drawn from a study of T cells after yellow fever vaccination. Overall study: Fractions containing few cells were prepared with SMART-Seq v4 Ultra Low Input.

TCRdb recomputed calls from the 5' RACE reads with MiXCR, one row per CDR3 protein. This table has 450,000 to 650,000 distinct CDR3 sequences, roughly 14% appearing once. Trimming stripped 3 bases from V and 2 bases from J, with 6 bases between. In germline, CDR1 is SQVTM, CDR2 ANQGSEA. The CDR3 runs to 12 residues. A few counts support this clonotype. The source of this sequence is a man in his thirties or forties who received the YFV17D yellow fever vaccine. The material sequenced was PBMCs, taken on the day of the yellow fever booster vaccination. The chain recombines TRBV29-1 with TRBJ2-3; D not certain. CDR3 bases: TGCAGCGTTGATGGGGTCACAGATACGCAGTATTTT. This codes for CSVDGVTDTQYF.